This TCR beta chain was identified in a study of blood T cells in healthy people across ages. This CDR3 region has 15 residues. Deletions cut 6 bases from V and 4 bases from J, with 18 bases between. Alongside a J-beta primer mix, a sample-barcoded 5' primer served in a second PCR lasting about 7 to 11 cycles. Each cDNA molecule received a tag from a template-switch adaptor that had 12 random nucleotides. In TCRdb, the 5' RACE reads were re-called with MiXCR into one record per CDR3 protein. The table lists over a million distinct CDR3 sequences, approximately 42% of them singletons. Remarks on this clonotype: The antigen is not known.

Study-wide results and limits: Age brought a roughly linear fall in TCR beta diversity measured per million T cells. Versus aged donors, long-lived donors had higher diversity and more naive CD4+ cells.

Total RNA extracted from each sample amounted to at least 5.5 micrograms. The TCR originated in a woman between 18 and 29 years old in good health. Sequencing was done on a sample of blood. V is TRBV12-3 or TRBV12-4 and J is TRBJ1-2, with D perhaps TRBD1 (6 bases). The CDR3 region is CASSQTPQGSYGYTF. CDR3 sequence (DNA): TGTGCCAGCAGCCAAACCCCACAGGGAAGCTATGGCTACACCTTC.